The 30 T cell receptor beta chains below were found in one sample sequenced in a study of patients and donors after allogeneic stem cell transplantation. TCRdb analysed the RT-PCR reads with MiXCR anew, one entry per CDR3 protein. Among roughly 21,000 distinct CDR3 sequences listed, approximately 28% were seen once. The sequencing input was blood, either unsorted or a sorted T cell fraction (not recorded which). The receptors shown here come from a human donor who was either an allogeneic HSCT recipient or a stem cell or donor lymphocyte infusion donor (not recorded which). It is not recorded whose cells these are; they may come from a transplant donor.

This rearrangement joins TRBV11-2 to TRBJ2-1; no definite D call. The V gene's germline CDR1 is SGHAT and CDR2 FQNNGV. The CDR3 contains 16 residues. The ends were cut back, 5 bases at V and 2 bases at J, with 16 bases in the middle. Written as DNA, the CDR3 is TGTGCCAGCAGCCAGAACCTGGGTCTCCCCTACAATGAGCAGTTCTTC. This codes for CASSQNLGLPYNEQFF.

This clonotype was found a few times. This sequence joins TRBV5-1 and TRBJ1-4; the D is unclear. V dropped 1 base and J dropped 8 bases, with 30 bases sitting between them. The CDR3 spans 20 residues. Germline V lookup: CDR1 SGHRS, CDR2 YFSETQ. CDR3 in amino acids: CASSLTVVSNVGLQKEKLFF. For the CDR3, the DNA is TGCGCCAGCAGCTTGACGGTCGTGTCAAATGTTGGTCTCCAGAAGGAAAAACTGTTTTTT. The variable domain in full, with the rest retrieved from reference TRBV5-1 and TRBJ1-4, is KAGVTQTPRYLIKTRGQQVTLSCSPISGHRSVSWYQQTPGQGLQFLFEYFSETQRNKGNFPGRFSGRQFSNSRSEMNVSTLELGDSALYLCASSLTVVSNVGLQKEKLFFGSGTQLSVL.

The rearrangement uses TRBV4-3 and TRBJ2-7, with TRBD1 as a possible D gene (5 bases). The germline V gene encodes CDR1 LGHNA and CDR2 YSLEER. The V and J ends lost 2 bases and 0 bases respectively, with 11 bases between them. CDR3 length equals 15 residues. CDR3 nucleotide sequence: TGCGCCAGCAGCCAAACCAGGGCTAGCTCCTACGAGCAGTACTTC. It encodes CASSQTRASSYEQYF.

The sample holds a few counts of this clonotype. The V gene is TRBV9, the J gene TRBJ1-3; unclear D gene. Germline CDR1 reads SGDLS; CDR2 reads YYNGEE. Trimming pared 4 bases from V and 4 bases from J, leaving 15 bases between. The CDR3 length is 15 residues. The CDR3 loop reads CASSSQPWSGNTIYF. DNA for the CDR3: TGTGCCAGCAGCTCCCAGCCTTGGTCAGGAAACACCATATATTTT.

The chain recombines TRBV4-3 with TRBJ1-2; 7 nucleotides align to TRBD1. The CDR3 has 14 residues. The germline gives CDR1 LGHNA, CDR2 YSLEER. J was trimmed by 0 bases and V by 4 bases; bases with no gene match: 2. CDR3 bases: TGCGCCAGCAGCCGGACAGGTTCTAACTATGGCTACACCTTC. It is translated as CASSRTGSNYGYTF.

The table lists this clonotype with a few counts. The V call is TRBV4-3, the J call TRBJ2-3; D is tentatively TRBD1 or TRBD2 (5 bases each). This CDR3 region has 17 residues. From germline, CDR1 is LGHNA and CDR2 YSLEER. Trimming pared 0 bases from V and 7 bases from J, leaving 20 bases between. The CDR3 region is CASSQDYGAAQLYTQYF. The CDR3 DNA reads TGCGCCAGCAGCCAAGACTACGGGGCCGCACAACTGTATACGCAGTATTTT.

The chain is built from TRBV7-9 and TRBJ1-3; D is unresolved. Trimming removed 5 bases from V and 0 bases from J, with 8 bases in between. CDR1 is SEHNR, CDR2 FQNEAQ, per germline (reference sequence). The CDR3 consists of 14 residues. The CDR3 DNA sequence: TGTGCCAGCAGCATCCGAAACTCTGGAAACACCATATATTTT. This gives the protein CASSIRNSGNTIYF.

The J gene is TRBJ1-4, the V gene TRBV20-1; D gene uncertain. With 5 bases removed from V and 3 bases from J, the gap between germline ends came to 7 bases. The CDR3 has 12 amino acids. Germline assignment: CDR1 DFQATT and CDR2 SNEGSKA (reference sequence). CDR3 bases: TGCAGTGCTCTCTCACCTAATGAAAAACTGTTTTTT. Amino acid sequence: CSALSPNEKLFF.

The V and J genes are TRBV20-1 and TRBJ1-1, with TRBD1 matching over 7 bases. Losses at the gene ends were 6 bases for V and 2 bases for J; bases not matched to a gene: 18. The CDR3 runs to 17 residues. Germline values: CDR1 DFQATT, CDR2 SNEGSKA (reference sequence). CDR3 sequence: CSAGGGQGNVRNTEAFF. Written as DNA, the CDR3 is TGCAGTGCGGGAGGGGGCCAGGGGAATGTAAGAAACACTGAAGCTTTCTTT.

In this sample, this clonotype turned up many times. The chain carries TRBV20-1 and TRBJ2-3; 9 bases match TRBD1. The J segment lost 5 bases and the V segment lost 5 bases, leaving 8 bases of the junction unmatched. Looked up from germline, CDR1 is DFQATT and CDR2 is SNEGSKA (reference sequence). The CDR3 runs 14 residues. The CDR3 region is CSALPGQGLDTQYF. The CDR3 coding sequence is TGCAGTGCTTTGCCGGGACAGGGATTAGATACGCAGTATTTT.

By proportion, this clonotype is medium-sized. This chain links TRBV7-9 with TRBJ1-5; D is perhaps TRBD1 (6 bases). Trimming shortened V by 5 bases and J by 3 bases, and 17 bases separated the two germline ends. The CDR3 covers 16 residues. Germline lookup yields CDR1 SEHNR and CDR2 FQNEAQ (reference sequence). The DNA of the CDR3 is TGTGCCAGCAGCGCCACACAGGGAGTCGCCAATCAGCCCCAGCATTTT. Translated: CASSATQGVANQPQHF.

This clonotype was detected only a few times. The chain employs TRBV28 and TRBJ1-6; TRBD1 is a possible D gene (6 bases). The germline V gene has CDR1 MDHEN and CDR2 SYDVKM. Trimming pared 3 bases from V and 7 bases from J, leaving 16 bases between. CDR3 length: 16 amino acids. Written as DNA, the CDR3 is TGTGCCAGCAGTTTTCCGCAGGGGTCGGAGAATTCACCCCTCCACTTT. Translated, it gives CASSFPQGSENSPLHF.

This clonotype was counted at least ten times. The chain employs TRBV7-9 and TRBJ1-6, with D unclear. Trimming pared 5 bases from V and 4 bases from J, leaving 12 bases between. This CDR3 comprises 15 residues. The germline gives CDR1 SEHNR, CDR2 FQNEAQ (reference sequence). CDR3 region: CASSPDGLYNSPLHF. The CDR3 DNA reads TGTGCCAGCAGCCCCGACGGACTGTATAATTCACCCCTCCACTTT.

This clonotype came up a few times. The J gene is TRBJ2-3, the V gene TRBV7-2; maybe TRBD2 (5 bases). The CDR3 consists of 13 residues. Germline CDR1 and CDR2: SGHTA and FQGNSA. V lost 2 bases and J 5 bases, leaving 8 bases between the germline ends. The DNA of the CDR3 is TGTGCCAGCAGCTTAATTGGAGGAGATACGCAGTATTTT. It is translated as CASSLIGGDTQYF.

This clonotype was seen ten or more times. CDR3 sequence: CASSQGPRNEKLFF. The DNA of the CDR3 is TGTGCCAGCAGTCAGGGACCCCGTAATGAAAAACTGTTTTTT. V is TRBV28 and J is TRBJ1-4, with TRBD1 as a possible D gene (5 bases). The germline V gene has CDR1 MDHEN and CDR2 SYDVKM. The length of the CDR3 is 14 residues. Trimming took off 5 bases at V and 4 bases at J, with 11 bases between the two ends.

The genes are TRBV20-1 and TRBJ1-4; TRBD1 agrees at 7 bases. The CDR3 runs to 15 residues. V shed 3 bases and J 10 bases; nucleotides not matched to a gene: 14. The germline V gene has CDR1 DFQATT and CDR2 SNEGSKA (reference sequence). The CDR3: CSASAGGTRGRKLFF. CDR3 sequence (DNA): TGCAGTGCTAGTGCTGGAGGTACAAGGGGGCGAAAACTGTTTTTT.

This clonotype was counted between two and nine times. V usage is TRBV10-3 and J usage is TRBJ1-2; D remains ambiguous. The CDR3 is made up of 13 amino acids. Germline V gene sequence: CDR1 ENHRY, CDR2 SYGVKD. Trimming shortened V by 2 bases and J by 8 bases, and 12 bases separated the two germline ends. The CDR3 coding sequence is TGTGCCATCAGTGAGGACCCACGGTGGGGCTACACCTTC. This codes for CAISEDPRWGYTF.

In its sample, this clonotype was seen many times. The V and J genes are TRBV20-1 and TRBJ1-5; D is perhaps TRBD1 (6 bases). V was pared by 4 bases and J by 5 bases, with 12 bases between. Germline V lookup: CDR1 DFQATT, CDR2 SNEGSKA (reference sequence). The CDR3 totals 13 residues. CDR3 residues: CSATGNRDQPQHF. CDR3 in DNA: TGCAGTGCTACCGGAAACAGGGATCAGCCCCAGCATTTT.

This chain joins TRBV5-6 and TRBJ2-7; D is possibly TRBD1 or TRBD2 (6 bases each). This CDR3 is built from 15 residues. The germline V and J ends were trimmed by 4 bases and 0 bases, with 14 bases remaining between them. Germline CDR1 reads SGHDT; CDR2 reads YYEEEE. The CDR3 region is CASSILGGSSYEQYV. For the CDR3, the DNA is TGTGCCAGCAGCATACTAGGGGGGAGCTCCTACGAGCAGTACGTC.

Worth noting for this clonotype: A junction end diverges from the germline sequence, so it may reflect a read error. The chain is built from TRBV12-3 or TRBV12-4 and TRBJ2-3, with D tentatively TRBD2 (5 bases). The CDR3 runs 15 residues. As DNA, the CDR3 is TGTGCCAGCAGTGTTGGTGCTGCTAGCATAGATACGCAGTATTTT. Residues: CASSVGAASIDTQYF.

The chain recombines TRBV10-3 with TRBJ2-5; 10 bases agree with TRBD1. J lost 5 bases, V lost 6 bases, and 6 bases had no gene match. CDR1 and CDR2 (germline): ENHRY, SYGVKD. CDR3 length: 14 amino acids. The CDR3 DNA reads as TGTGCCATCAGGGCCGGGACAGGGGACGAGACCCAGTACTTC. Its protein is CAIRAGTGDETQYF.

The chain carries TRBV7-9 and TRBJ1-1; 7 nucleotides align to TRBD1. The CDR3 contains 13 residues. Germline V gene lookup returns CDR1 SEHNR and CDR2 FQNEAQ (reference sequence). The trim removed 5 bases at V and 7 bases at J, leaving 7 bases unmatched. The DNA of the CDR3 is TGTGCCAGCAGCATAGGGGGCAGAATTGAAGCTTTCTTT. Translating gives CASSIGGRIEAFF.

This clonotype was counted only a few times. The gene calls are TRBV7-3 and TRBJ1-1; D is possibly TRBD1 (6 bases). Trimming removed 5 bases from V and 0 bases from J, with 13 bases in between. The CDR3 consists of 15 residues. Germline V gives CDR1 SGHTA, CDR2 FQGTGA. The CDR3 DNA reads as TGTGCCAGCAGCCCCGGGGGACAAATGAACACTGAAGCTTTCTTT. It yields the protein CASSPGGQMNTEAFF.

This clonotype was detected only once. The chain is built from TRBV20-1 and TRBJ2-5, with unresolved D. V lost 2 bases to trimming and J lost 7 bases, with 11 bases between them. CDR3 size: 12 residues. Germline loops: CDR1 DFQATT, CDR2 SNEGSKA (reference sequence). The CDR3 sequence: CSARRPLGTQYF. The CDR3 DNA follows: TGCAGTGCTAGACGGCCCTTAGGGACCCAGTACTTC.

In its sample, this clonotype was seen a few times. The chain recombines TRBV6-5 with TRBJ1-5; tentatively, D is TRBD1 (6 bases). CDR3 length: 14 amino acids. V was pared by 11 bases and J by 7 bases, with 21 bases between. Germline V CDR1 and CDR2: MNHEY, SVGAGI. Here the CDR3 reads CAGPGTPYNQPQHF. CDR3 sequence (DNA): TGTGCCGGTCCCGGGACACCTTATAACCAGCCCCAGCATTTT.

This chain joins TRBV20-1 and TRBJ2-7, with 7 bases fitting TRBD1. Germline V gene sequence: CDR1 DFQATT, CDR2 SNEGSKA (reference sequence). The CDR3 extends over 12 amino acids. V shed 0 bases, J shed 6 bases, and the junction held 2 bases outside the gene matches. The CDR3 loop is CSARETGREQYF. The DNA of the CDR3 is TGCAGTGCTAGAGAGACAGGGCGCGAGCAGTACTTC.

The chain links TRBV6-5 to TRBJ1-5; tentatively, D is TRBD1 (6 bases). Trimming cost V 5 bases and J 2 bases, with 13 bases left between them. In germline, CDR1 is MNHEY, CDR2 SVGAGI. The CDR3 runs 15 residues. The DNA of the CDR3 is TGTGCCAGCAGTACACAGGGAGGTGGCAATCAGCCCCAGCATTTT. Residues: CASSTQGGGNQPQHF.

In nucleotides, the CDR3 is TGTGCCAGCAGTTTCTGGGGGGAGACCCAGTACTTC. It codes for CASSFWGETQYF. The genes are TRBV27 and TRBJ2-5; TRBD1 or TRBD2 may be the D gene (5 bases each). The CDR3 runs to 12 residues. Germline V gives CDR1 MNHEY, CDR2 SMNVEV (reference sequence). Trimming removed 3 bases at V and 5 bases at J, with 7 bases between.

Written as DNA, the CDR3 is TGTGCCAGCAGTTTATCCCGGGCCGCCTATGGCTACACCTTC. Translated, it gives CASSLSRAAYGYTF. The J gene is TRBJ1-2, the V gene TRBV12-3 or TRBV12-4, with D uncertain. Deletions cut 2 bases from V and 4 bases from J, with 11 bases between. This CDR3 has 14 amino acids.

The chain is built from TRBV28 and TRBJ2-1; 12 bases match TRBD2. CDR1 MDHEN and CDR2 SYDVKM come from the germline V gene. The CDR3 has 16 residues. V was clipped by 10 bases and J by 0 bases; unmatched bases: 7. CDR3 sequence: CATRGLAGFSYNEQFF. CDR3 coding DNA: TGTGCCACCCGGGGACTAGCGGGTTTCTCCTACAATGAGCAGTTCTTC.